This T cell receptor (beta chain) was captured in a study of tumor-infiltrating lymphocytes in primary liver carcinoma (TCRdb year 2017). As for the study more broadly: Surgical resection was performed in China between 2015 and March 2016 on four to six patients with histopathologically diagnosed primary liver carcinoma. The five patients, three men and two women aged 30 to 69 years, had hepatocellular carcinoma (four) or combined HCC and intrahepatic cholangiocarcinoma (one). Tumors of the five patients were stage T1-T3 N0M0 with maximum diameters of roughly 4.2 to 11 cm. Each sample produced about 3.5 to 8 million productive TCRbeta reads, and read depth showed no significant difference between tissue types. TCRbeta repertoire sequencing, expression microarrays and whole-exome sequencing were combined in the study across five regions of each liver tumor, with adjacent normal tissue and blood also included. A total of some 35 specimens from 5 patients went through TCRbeta repertoire sequencing, namely 25 tumor regions, 5 adjacent noncancerous liver tissues and 5 peripheral blood samples. Technical replicate repertoires showed high reproducibility, with mean shared-clone rates roughly 0.87 and correlation coefficients above 0.95. Paper-wide results and their limitations: Compared with blood, tumors had a significantly larger share of the repertoire taken up by the top 250 clones (p = 0.039). Since the samples were bulk and unsorted, there was no way to compare CD4+ and CD8+ T cell repertoires. Because only the TCR beta chain was sequenced and unpaired alpha chains were not captured, true repertoire diversity is likely underestimated. Only four or five patients were included in the study, and the authors note that the findings should be validated in a larger study. Repertoire overlap was found to be higher between tumor regions (mean roughly 36%) than between tumor-adjacent (around 17%) or tumor-blood (around 15%) pairs, consistent with antigen-driven expansion.

The CDR3 runs 18 residues from the cysteine to the phenylalanine. The read is trimmed to its CDR3 DNA, 54 bases read in frame from base 1. At the junction V is shortened by 4 bases and J by 9 bases; bases outside the gene matches: 21. This clonotype has at least ten counts. There is no known antigen for this receptor. The input lacks base qualities; no much larger clone sits a single base away. TRIzol reagent was used to extract blood RNA from unsorted whole blood, while the DNeasy Blood & Tissue kit provided the germline DNA. Patients had chronic HBV infection and were treatment-naive at sampling. Around 4 milliliters of peripheral blood were collected into K2EDTA tubes before surgery. TCRbeta-specific cDNA was reverse-transcribed from around 0.45 ug total RNA using a constant-region primer and ProtoScript II reverse transcriptase. Construction of the TCRbeta libraries relied on three nested rounds of multiplex PCR, following a slightly modified ARM-PCR procedure. The first two PCR rounds used multiplex TRBV1-TRBV30 forward primers with a Cbeta reverse primer, each for about 10 cycles. Sample barcodes and Illumina adapters were attached in a final 25-cycle PCR using Deep VentR polymerase. Amplicons of 200-500 bp were gel-purified with a QIAquick gel extraction kit before sequencing. TCRbeta amplicons were sequenced on an Illumina HiSeq 2500 with 250-bp paired-end reads. As for how the authors treated the data: To recover full CDR3 sequences, reads were quality-trimmed using Trimmomatic v0.33 and paired reads were then merged using FLASH v1.2.11. V, D and J germline segments were assigned to the rearranged TCRbeta sequences using MiGEC v1.2.1b. Clonotype statistics and Shannon-Wiener diversity indices were computed with VDJtools v1.0.0. Except for diversity analysis, only the 250 most abundant clonotypes of each sample were used in subsequent analyses to reduce sampling bias. TCRdb reanalyzed the raw reads on its own, using fastp at Q25 for trimming and MiXCR for clone calling, and kept in-frame beta chains. Every CDR3 protein is listed once, alongside the most common genes and DNA of its rows. The V and J calls follow TCRdb's processing rather than the paper's. The sample includes over 250,000 distinct CDR3 sequences, with more than 55% observed a single time. The ten largest account for approximately 15% of the sample.

What was sequenced was peripheral blood. This clonotype was sampled from a woman aged 25 to 45 with primary liver carcinoma and hepatitis B virus infection. The chain is made from TRBV12-3 or TRBV12-4 and TRBJ2-1; 7 central nucleotides agree with TRBD2. The CDR3 protein sequence reads: CASSSPRLSGTFRGEQFF. The DNA reads TGTGCCAGCAGTTCCCCCCGACTAAGCGGGACCTTCCGTGGTGAGCAGTTCTTC.